One and the same sample provided the 27 T cell receptor beta chains below, sequenced in a study of CD8+CD57+ T cells in acquired aplastic anemia. CDR3 and TCR beta VDJ profiling relied on genomic DNA as the template. TCRdb re-derived calls from the reads in MiXCR, one entry per CDR3 protein. This sample has about 130,000 distinct CDR3 sequences, with about 48% found just once. The material sequenced was sorted CD4+, CD8+, or CD8+CD57+ T cells (not recorded which) from PBMCs. The receptors derive from a human donor in good health, serving as a control.

The chain employs TRBV29-1 and TRBJ1-1; 7 bases agree with TRBD1. CDR1 and CDR2 (germline): SQVTM, ANQGSEA. This CDR3 spans 15 amino acids. CDR3 in amino acids: CASSLRGDMNTEAFF. The CDR3 bases are TGCGCCAGCAGCCTCAGGGGGGACATGAACACTGAAGCTTTCTTT.

The chain has TRBV15 and TRBJ1-5; D is unresolved. V lost 5 bases to trimming and J lost 3 bases, with 14 bases between them. The V gene's germline CDR1 is LNHNV and CDR2 YYDKDF (reference sequence). The CDR3 length is 15 residues. CDR3 in DNA: TGTGCCACCAGCGGGGAGAGGGCCGACAATCAGCCCCAGCATTTT. Its translation is CATSGERADNQPQHF.

This clonotype was detected once. The chain links TRBV19 to TRBJ2-5, with 10 nucleotides matching TRBD2. The CDR3 totals 11 residues. CDR1 LNHDA and CDR2 SQIVND come from the germline V gene (reference sequence). CDR3 DNA sequence: TGTGCGAGCGGGAGGGAAGAGACCCAGTACTTC. Residues: CASGREETQYF.

The rearrangement joins TRBV10-2 to TRBJ1-6, with D uncertain. The CDR3 extends over 14 amino acids. Trimming pared 6 bases from V and 7 bases from J, leaving 13 bases between. CDR1 and CDR2 from the germline V gene are WSHSY and SAAADI. The CDR3 protein is CASSPGMENSPLHF. The CDR3, as DNA: TGCGCCAGCAGCCCTGGGATGGAGAATTCACCCCTCCACTTT.

This clonotype was found a few times. This may come from a read error, since a much larger clone is one base off. V is TRBV5-5 and J is TRBJ2-6; D is undetermined. This CDR3 comprises 14 residues. The germline gives CDR1 SGHKS, CDR2 YYEKEE (reference sequence). V was shortened by 3 bases and J by 0 bases, with 4 bases between the two germline ends. The CDR3 is CASSSFSGANVLTF. CDR3 coding DNA: TGTGCCAGCAGCTCCTTCTCTGGGGCCAACGTCCTGACTTTC.

About this clonotype itself: A much larger clone lies one base from this, so it may be a read error. The V call is TRBV6-5, the J call TRBJ1-6, with 8 bases fitting TRBD1. Unmatched junction bases numbered 6, after V lost 2 bases and J lost 9 bases. Germline V gene sequence: CDR1 MNHEY, CDR2 SVGAGI. The CDR3 loop spans 15 amino acids. The chain's CDR3 is CASSYVTGVGSPLHF. CDR3 in DNA: TGTGCCAGCAGTTACGTGACAGGGGTTGGTTCACCCCTCCACTTT.

The table lists this clonotype with many counts. The rearrangement links TRBV13 to TRBJ2-5; D possibly corresponds to TRBD1 (5 bases). The CDR3 is made up of 15 amino acids. In germline, CDR1 is PRHDT, CDR2 FYEKMQ (reference sequence). The ends were cut back, 0 bases at V and 1 base at J, with 9 bases in the middle. CDR3 loop: CASSLGGRGQETQYF. The CDR3 DNA reads TGTGCCAGCAGCTTAGGCGGTAGGGGCCAAGAGACCCAGTACTTC.

This clonotype was picked up many times. The chain joins TRBV19 to TRBJ2-1; the D is unclear. The CDR3 has 15 amino acids. With 3 bases removed from V and 3 bases from J, the gap between germline ends came to 12 bases. The germline V gene encodes CDR1 LNHDA and CDR2 SQIVND (reference sequence). The CDR3: CASSIPQPYYNEQFF. The CDR3 DNA is TGTGCCAGTAGTATCCCCCAGCCGTACTACAATGAGCAGTTCTTC.

This clonotype was seen repeatedly, ten times or more. This chain uses TRBV25-1 with TRBJ1-5; D not resolved. CDR3 length equals 15 residues. Trimming shortened V by 1 base and J by 6 bases, and 13 bases separated the two germline ends. The germline CDR1 and CDR2 sequences are MGHDK and SYGVNS. The CDR3 sequence: CASSELWGKGQPQHF. CDR3 DNA sequence: TGTGCCAGCAGTGAATTGTGGGGTAAAGGTCAGCCCCAGCATTTT. The entire variable domain, with the rest obtained from reference TRBV25-1 and TRBJ1-5, is as follows: EADIYQTPRYLVIGTGKKITLECSQTMGHDKMYWYQQDPGMELHLIHYSYGVNSTEKGDLSSESTVSRIRTEHFPLTLESARPSHTSQYLCASSELWGKGQPQHFGDGTRLSIL.

At least ten counts were recorded for this clonotype. This chain uses TRBV29-1 with TRBJ2-4, with unresolved D. This CDR3 spans 11 amino acids. V was trimmed by 0 bases and J by 9 bases, leaving 6 bases between them. Per germline, CDR1 SQVTM and CDR2 ANQGSEA. The CDR3 DNA reads as TGCAGCGTTGAAGACCGGGTCATTCAGTACTTC. It specifies CSVEDRVIQYF.

This clonotype was observed at least ten times. The V call is TRBV12-3 or TRBV12-4, the J call TRBJ1-2; D perhaps matches TRBD1 (6 bases). The CDR3 sequence is 13 residues long. The germline V and J ends were trimmed by 6 bases and 4 bases, with 12 bases remaining between them. The CDR3 region is CASSPGQLYGYTF. The DNA for the CDR3 is TGTGCCAGCAGCCCAGGACAGCTCTATGGCTACACCTTC.

This clonotype was counted at least ten times. The genes are TRBV20-1 and TRBJ1-3, with a weak D call TRBD1 (6 bases). This CDR3 contains 17 residues. Germline V gives CDR1 DFQATT, CDR2 SNEGSKA (reference sequence). Trimming took off 2 bases at V and 3 bases at J, with 20 bases between the two ends. Here the CDR3 reads CSARSWAGGAGGNTIYF. CDR3 nucleotides: TGCAGTGCTAGATCCTGGGCGGGGGGCGCGGGTGGAAACACCATATATTTT.

This clonotype was counted ten times or more. The chain has TRBV6-1 and TRBJ1-2; D not certain. Trimming removed 10 bases from V and 1 base from J, with 16 bases in between. The CDR3 loop spans 14 amino acids. Germline values: CDR1 MNHNS, CDR2 SASEGT. The CDR3 coding sequence is TGTGCCACCCAAACTTCCAGAGTTAACTATGGCTACACCTTC. Its translation: CATQTSRVNYGYTF.

The chain employs TRBV7-8 and TRBJ2-5; the match to TRBD1 covers 8 bases. The CDR3 loop spans 14 amino acids. V lost 4 bases and J lost 4; bases outside the gene matches: 5. Germline V gene lookup returns CDR1 SGHVS and CDR2 FQNEAQ. In nucleotides, the CDR3 is TGTGCCAGCAGCTCAACTACAGGGGGAGAGACCCAGTACTTC. Residues: CASSSTTGGETQYF.

Remarks on this clonotype: The CDR3 does not close with the conserved phenylalanine or tryptophan, likely indicating a read error. This rearrangement joins TRBV25-1 to TRBJ2-7, with 7 bases lining up with TRBD2. CDR1 and CDR2 from the germline V gene are MGHDK and SYGVNS. This CDR3 is 13 amino acids long. CDR3 amino acids: CASSGTANYEQYL. CDR3 in DNA: TGCGCCAGCAGCGGGACGGCAAACTACGAGCAGTACCTC.

As to this clonotype: This likely comes from a read error, as the CDR3 has no conserved phenylalanine or tryptophan at its end. The genes are TRBV2 and TRBJ1-6; possible D gene TRBD1, 6 bases. CDR1 and CDR2 from the germline V gene are SNHLY and FYNNEI. The CDR3 loop spans 13 amino acids. CDR3 bases: TGTGCCAGTATAGTAACAGGGAATTTACCCCTCCACTCT. Its translation is CASIVTGNLPLHS.

This clonotype was counted at least ten times. CDR3 sequence (DNA): TGTGCCAGCAGTGCCCGGACAGGGTCGGATCAGCCCCAGCATTTT. This gives the protein CASSARTGSDQPQHF. The chain joins TRBV25-1 to TRBJ1-5, with 8 bases aligning to TRBD1. Trimming removed 4 bases from V and 5 bases from J; junction bases left unmatched: 7. Per germline, CDR1 MGHDK and CDR2 SYGVNS. This CDR3 is built from 15 residues.

The CDR3 sequence is CASSLVGQGLSYEQYF. The CDR3 DNA reads TGTGCCAGCAGCTTAGTAGGGCAGGGCCTCTCCTACGAGCAGTACTTC. The rearrangement uses TRBV7-3 and TRBJ2-7; D possibly corresponds to TRBD1 (5 bases). The CDR3 is 16 residues long. The V gene lost 2 bases and the J gene lost 0 bases, with 14 bases spanning the gap. Germline V gene sequence: CDR1 SGHTA, CDR2 FQGTGA.

This clonotype came up once. A much larger clone sits a single nucleotide away, making a read error possible. The chain recombines TRBV4-2 with TRBJ1-4; 10 positions agree with TRBD1. CDR1 is LGHNA, CDR2 YNFKEQ, per germline. The CDR3 runs 15 residues. V dropped 4 bases and J dropped 10; count of bases not matched to a gene: 9. DNA of the CDR3: TGTGCCAGCAGCCGGGCCGGGACAGGGGACGGAAAACTGTTTTTT. The encoded protein is CASSRAGTGDGKLFF.

The chain uses TRBV7-2 and TRBJ2-7; D possibly corresponds to TRBD1 (5 bases). Germline lookup yields CDR1 SGHTA and CDR2 FQGNSA. Trimming cost V 2 bases and J 7 bases, with 12 bases left between them. This CDR3 spans 13 amino acids. The CDR3 DNA reads TGTGCCAGCAGCTTATGGGCAGGGCGGGAGCAGTACTTC. This translates into CASSLWAGREQYF.

V usage is TRBV7-9 and J usage is TRBJ1-5, with D uncertain. The V end lost 5 bases, the J end lost 7 bases, and 12 bases lay between the germline ends. Germline CDR1 SEHNR, CDR2 FQNEAQ (reference sequence). This CDR3 spans 13 amino acids. As DNA, the CDR3 is TGTGCCAGCAGCCGAGGGAACGAGCAGCCCCAGCATTTT. This encodes CASSRGNEQPQHF.

The gene calls are TRBV15 and TRBJ2-5, with 12 bases aligning to TRBD2. J lost 4 bases, V lost 11 bases, and 5 bases had no gene match. Per germline, CDR1 LNHNV and CDR2 YYDKDF (reference sequence). CDR3 length: 13 residues. The CDR3 loop reads CASSGGALETQYF. The CDR3 DNA sequence: TGTGCCTCTAGCGGGGGGGCATTAGAGACCCAGTACTTC. The whole variable domain, remainder taken from reference TRBV15 and TRBJ2-5, is DAMVIQNPRYQVTQFGKPVTLSCSQTLNHNVMYWYQQKSSQAPKLLFHYYDKDFNNEADTPDNFQSRRPNTSFCFLDIRSPGLGDTAMYLCASSGGALETQYFGPGTRLLVL.

The chain couples TRBV3-1 to TRBJ1-5; D gene uncertain. This CDR3 has 16 amino acids. Germline CDR1 is LGHDT and CDR2 is YNNKEL (reference sequence). Trimming took 0 bases from V and 0 from J, leaving 9 bases between them. The CDR3 protein is CASSQEGGLSNQPQHF. The DNA for the CDR3 is TGTGCCAGCAGCCAAGAAGGAGGTCTTAGCAATCAGCCCCAGCATTTT.

Worth noting for this clonotype: A read error may account for a junction end that differs from germline. The chain is built from TRBV19 and TRBJ1-1, with D perhaps matching TRBD1 (6 bases). CDR3 length: 12 amino acids. CDR1 is LNHDA, CDR2 SQIVND, per germline (reference sequence). As DNA, the CDR3 is TGTGCCGGTAGTCAACAGGGCAATGAAGCTTTCTTT. Its translation is CAGSQQGNEAFF.

Comment on this clonotype: A much larger clone differs by one base, so this may be a read error. The V and J genes are TRBV12-3 or TRBV12-4 and TRBJ2-4; 8 nucleotides line up with TRBD2. V shed 4 bases, J shed 2 bases, and the junction held 4 bases outside the gene matches. This CDR3 is built from 15 residues. CDR3 amino acids: CASSSAGEPKNIQYF. Here the CDR3 DNA reads TGTGCCAGCAGTTCAGCGGGGGAGCCCAAAAACATTCAGTACTTC.

The sample holds one count of this clonotype. The genes are TRBV18 and TRBJ1-2; the match to TRBD1 covers 10 bases. This CDR3 comprises 19 residues. The germline V gene has CDR1 KGHSH and CDR2 LQKENI. The V segment lost 0 bases and the J segment 0 bases; nucleotides outside the gene matches: 10. Written as DNA, the CDR3 is TGTGCCAGCTCACCACCCACTCGGGGACAGGGGCGCTCTAACTATGGCTACACCTTC. It encodes CASSPPTRGQGRSNYGYTF.

This chain links TRBV2 with TRBJ1-2; D call uncertain. V lost 0 bases to trimming and J lost 3 bases, with 5 bases between them. Germline V lookup: CDR1 SNHLY, CDR2 FYNNEI. This CDR3 spans 13 amino acids. The CDR3 bases are TGTGCCAGCAGTGAAGCGGGTGACTATGGCTACACCTTC. Its translation: CASSEAGDYGYTF.